A single sample gave rise to the 20 T cell receptor beta chains below, sequenced in a study of T cells in Graves' hyperthyroidism and ophthalmopathy. The CDR3 regions of TCR beta were amplified from RNA transcripts. The HTBI primer set served for first-round RT-PCR of the TCR CDR3. TCRdb reanalysed the multiplex PCR reads using MiXCR and keeps one entry per CDR3 protein. Of fewer than 800,000 distinct CDR3 sequences listed, about 17% are singletons. Sample: blood. Receptors originate from a man aged 18 to 29 with Graves' hyperthyroidism.

This clonotype was counted between two and nine times. The chain employs TRBV11-2 and TRBJ1-4; a weak D match, TRBD1 (6 bases). Germline-derived CDR1 and CDR2 are SGHAT and FQNNGV. CDR3 size: 14 residues. Trimming left V 5 bases short and J 8 bases short, with 15 bases between. The CDR3 protein is CASSPLGRGEKLFF. CDR3 bases: TGTGCCAGCAGCCCCCTCGGAAGGGGGGAAAAACTGTTTTTT. Supplemented by reference TRBV11-2 and TRBJ1-4, the full variable domain reads EAGVAQSPRYKIIEKRQSVAFWCNPISGHATLYWYQQILGQGPKLLIQFQNNGVVDDSQLPKDRFSAERLKGVDSTLKIQPAKLEDSAVYLCASSPLGRGEKLFFGSGTQLSVL.

This clonotype was found many times. This chain uses TRBV20-1 with TRBJ2-1, with 10 bases that match TRBD2. Germline V CDR1 and CDR2: DFQATT, SNEGSKA (reference sequence). Trimming at V came to 4 bases and at J to 7 bases, leaving 10 bases not matched to a gene. The CDR3 is 15 amino acids. CDR3 DNA sequence: TGCAGTGCTAAAGGCGAGCGGGAGGGCACGAATGAGCAGTTCTTC. It encodes CSAKGEREGTNEQFF.

In its sample, this clonotype was seen a few times. The V and J genes are TRBV7-8 and TRBJ1-5; D call uncertain. This CDR3 contains 14 residues. V lost 1 base and J 6 bases, leaving 10 bases between the germline ends. CDR1 is SGHVS and CDR2 is FQNEAQ in the germline V gene. The CDR3 DNA follows: TGTGCCAGCAGCTTAGAAGCAGGTTCTCAGCCCCAGCATTTT. Translation: CASSLEAGSQPQHF.

This clonotype turned up a few times. The chain carries TRBV20-1 and TRBJ2-7; the D gene could be TRBD1 or TRBD2 (5 bases each). In germline, CDR1 is DFQATT, CDR2 SNEGSKA (reference sequence). CDR3 length: 13 amino acids. V lost 3 bases and J lost 4, with 13 bases in between. The CDR3 region is CSARGENEYEQYF. In DNA form, the CDR3 reads TGCAGTGCTAGGGGGGAGAATGAGTACGAGCAGTACTTC.

This clonotype was detected a few times. The chain is built from TRBV27 and TRBJ2-7; possibly TRBD2 for D (6 bases). There are 14 residues in the CDR3. V was cut by 2 bases and J by 2 bases, with 10 bases left in between. CDR1 and CDR2 (germline): MNHEY, SMNVEV (reference sequence). The CDR3 bases are TGTGCCAGCAGTTTAAACGGGAGCCCCTACGAGCAGTACTTC. Encoded protein: CASSLNGSPYEQYF.

The chain uses TRBV2 and TRBJ2-7, with TRBD1 matching 7 bases. The CDR3 totals 13 residues. V shed 7 bases and J 4 bases; nucleotides not matched to a gene: 7. CDR1 SNHLY and CDR2 FYNNEI come from the germline V gene. The CDR3 loop is CASTRGPGYEQYF. The CDR3 bases are TGTGCCAGCACGAGGGGGCCCGGTTACGAGCAGTACTTC. The whole variable domain, filled in from reference TRBV2 and TRBJ2-7, reads EPEVTQTPSHQVTQMGQEVILRCVPISNHLYFYWYRQILGQKVEFLVSFYNNEISEKSEIFDDQFSVERPDGSNFTLKIRSTKLEDSAMYFCASTRGPGYEQYFGPGTRLTVT.

This clonotype turned up a few times. The gene calls are TRBV14 and TRBJ2-7, with 7 bases identical to TRBD2. The CDR3 extends over 15 amino acids. Germline V CDR1 and CDR2: SGHDN, FVKESK. J lost 2 bases, V lost 2 bases, and 6 bases had no gene match. The CDR3 reads CASSQSKSGAYEQYF. CDR3 coding DNA: TGTGCCAGCAGCCAATCGAAGAGCGGGGCCTACGAGCAGTACTTC. Using reference TRBV14 and TRBJ2-7 for the parts outside the CDR3, the full variable domain is EAGVTQFPSHSVIEKGQTVTLRCDPISGHDNLYWYRRVMGKEIKFLLHFVKESKQDESGMPNNRFLAERTGGTYSTLKVQPAELEDSGVYFCASSQSKSGAYEQYFGPGTRLTVT.

The chain combines TRBV7-2 with TRBJ2-5; 7 bases match TRBD2. Germline lookup yields CDR1 SGHTA and CDR2 FQGNSA. The V segment lost 5 bases and the J segment 3 bases; nucleotides outside the gene matches: 9. The length of the CDR3 is 15 residues. CDR3 nucleotide sequence: TGTGCCAGCAGCATTTTCGGGACTACCAAAGAGACCCAGTACTTC. Its translation: CASSIFGTTKETQYF.

The rearrangement links TRBV9 to TRBJ2-1; 9 nucleotides match TRBD2. The CDR3 covers 17 residues. V was pared by 4 bases and J by 9 bases, with 17 bases of the junction left unmatched. CDR1 and CDR2 from the germline V gene are SGDLS and YYNGEE. The CDR3 DNA is TGTGCCAGCAGCCCGCGGGGGCTAGCGGGACCCGAAGGTGAGCAGTTCTTC. Protein sequence: CASSPRGLAGPEGEQFF.

This clonotype was detected only a few times. V is TRBV27 and J is TRBJ2-7; D is possibly TRBD2 (6 bases). Germline CDR1 and CDR2: MNHEY and SMNVEV (reference sequence). CDR3 size: 17 residues. Trimming left V 1 base short and J 5 bases short, with 21 bases between. The CDR3 reads CASSLWGTLTGTHEQYF. Written as DNA, the CDR3 is TGTGCCAGCAGTTTATGGGGGACTTTAACCGGAACCCACGAGCAGTACTTC.

In its sample, this clonotype was seen a few times. The chain links TRBV28 to TRBJ1-5; a weak D match, TRBD1 (5 bases). Trimming cost V 7 bases and J 5 bases, with 15 bases left between them. Per the germline V gene, CDR1 is MDHEN and CDR2 is SYDVKM. There are 14 residues in the CDR3. CDR3 bases: TGTGCCAGCACCTCCGGGACCGACCATCAGCCCCAGCATTTT. This encodes CASTSGTDHQPQHF.

This clonotype was counted ten times or more. This rearrangement joins TRBV30 to TRBJ1-5, with a possible D match to TRBD1 (5 bases). Trimming shortened V by 1 base and J by 4 bases, and 8 bases separated the two germline ends. This CDR3 region has 13 residues. Germline V gene data show CDR1 as GTSNPN and CDR2 as SVGIG (reference sequence). CDR3 nucleotides: TGTGCCTGGAGTGGGGACGAGAATCAGCCCCAGCATTTT. Translation: CAWSGDENQPQHF.

The chain is built from TRBV7-8 and TRBJ2-2, with TRBD1 matching 9 bases. Trimming removed 3 bases from V and 1 base from J; junction bases left unmatched: 6. CDR1 is SGHVS, CDR2 FQNEAQ, per germline. CDR3 length equals 17 residues. DNA of the CDR3: TGTGCCAGCAGCTTCGGGACAGGGTACGAGAACACCGGGGAGCTGTTTTTT. It codes for CASSFGTGYENTGELFF.

This clonotype was seen at least ten times. V gene TRBV7-9 combines with J gene TRBJ2-7; tentatively, D is TRBD1 (7 bases). The germline gives CDR1 SEHNR, CDR2 FQNEAQ (reference sequence). The V gene lost 4 bases and the J gene lost 3 bases, with 16 bases spanning the gap. The CDR3 has 15 residues. The CDR3 here is CASSSRGTDIYEQYF. CDR3 in DNA: TGTGCCAGCAGCTCCCGCGGGACAGATATCTACGAGCAGTACTTC.

The chain uses TRBV20-1 and TRBJ2-3; D gene unclear. Trimming pared 0 bases from V and 1 base from J, leaving 14 bases between. The CDR3 sequence is 16 residues long. Germline V gene sequence: CDR1 DFQATT, CDR2 SNEGSKA (reference sequence). The CDR3 reads CSARDLLGGRTDTQYF. CDR3 DNA sequence: TGCAGTGCTAGAGATCTATTAGGCGGACGCACAGATACGCAGTATTTT.

In this sample, this clonotype turned up many times. This chain joins TRBV28 and TRBJ2-1; D is ambiguous. Trimming removed 6 bases from V and 6 bases from J, with 6 bases in between. Germline loops: CDR1 MDHEN, CDR2 SYDVKM. The CDR3 has 11 residues. CDR3: CASSRFNEQFF. The CDR3 nucleotides are TGTGCCAGCAGCCGTTTCAATGAGCAGTTCTTC.

This chain uses TRBV6-1 with TRBJ1-5; D may be TRBD1 (6 bases). V dropped 6 bases and J dropped 4 bases, with 13 bases sitting between them. This CDR3 comprises 14 residues. CDR1 and CDR2 from the germline V gene are MNHNS and SASEGT. DNA of the CDR3: TGTGCCAGCAGCTCCCGACAGGCGAATCAGCCCCAGCATTTT. Protein sequence: CASSSRQANQPQHF.

This sequence joins TRBV20-1 and TRBJ2-6, with D maybe TRBD2 (5 bases). Germline lookup yields CDR1 DFQATT and CDR2 SNEGSKA (reference sequence). The CDR3 is 18 amino acids. The ends were cut back, 0 bases at V and 0 bases at J, with 15 bases in the middle. The CDR3 region has the DNA TGCAGTGCTAGAGATGGGAGACGGACTTTCTCTGGGGCCAACGTCCTGACTTTC. This gives the protein CSARDGRRTFSGANVLTF.

The table lists this clonotype with many counts. The CDR3 DNA reads TGTGCCAGCAGCGACCGATGGACAGGGATGGGTGAGCAGTTCTTC. As protein: CASSDRWTGMGEQFF. The chain links TRBV11-3 to TRBJ2-1; 8 bases are a match to TRBD1. Per germline, CDR1 SGHNT and CDR2 YENEEA. This CDR3 spans 15 amino acids. V was pared by 5 bases and J by 9 bases, with 12 bases of the junction left unmatched.

This clonotype appeared many times. V and J are TRBV28 and TRBJ1-1; TRBD1 might be the D (6 bases). The CDR3 consists of 14 residues. The V and J ends lost 4 bases and 5 bases respectively, with 14 bases between them. CDR1 and CDR2 (germline): MDHEN, SYDVKM. Written as DNA, the CDR3 is TGTGCCAGCAGTTGGGTCAGGGGAAAAACTGAAGCTTTCTTT. As protein: CASSWVRGKTEAFF.